This T cell receptor beta chain was documented in a study of blood T cell repertoires in COVID-19 (TCRdb year 2020). General notes on the study: Samples from collaborators originated in the United States, Italy and Spain and spanned both the acute and convalescent phases of COVID-19. A freely available public database, intended as a resource for researchers studying the immune response to SARS-CoV-2, is where the repertoires were released. Deeply sampled blood TCRbeta repertoires from subjects exposed to, actively infected with, or recovered from COVID-19 were included in the dataset. Sample metadata almost always included a de-identified subject ID, COVID-19 status, age in years and sex. Where available, HLA class I and class II types were taken from metadata supplied by the sample provider and were not determined by assay-based typing. Samples were obtained from the ongoing ImmuneRACE study (first 160 participants) and from 950 to 1,500 subjects provided by 6 global collaborators. The material from the prospective study consisted of cDNA or gDNA derived from T cells, B-cell-depleted T cells, or PBMCs.

One collaborating source in Seattle enrolled patients during active infection and followed them longitudinally through the course of disease. Collaborating institutions collected whole blood in K2EDTA tubes following their own protocols. For TCRbeta analysis, collaborator samples were shipped as frozen whole blood, as isolated PBMCs, or as DNA extracted from either sample type. Taken from the germline V gene, the CDR1 and CDR2 loops are MNHEY and SVGAGI. There are 16 amino acids in the CDR3, from cysteine to phenylalanine inclusive. Only CDR3 DNA remains: 48 bases, in frame from the first base. V loses 2 bases, J loses 0 bases, and the germline ends lie 10 bases apart. Of note for this clone: There is no known antigen for this receptor. Per-base qualities were not stored, and no clone one base away is much larger.

TCRbeta CDR3 regions were amplified from genomic DNA by means of the immunoSEQ Assay, a bias-controlled multiplex PCR. Concerning the study's data processing: Within the assay, amplification of reference gene primers was used to estimate how many nucleated cells each sample contained. Sequence reads were collapsed and filtered to measure the absolute abundance of every unique TCRbeta CDR3 rearrangement. Productive Simpson clonality was computed per sample as the square root of Simpson's diversity index over productive rearrangements. TCRdb took over this immuneACCESS table, retaining in-frame rearrangements with V and J assigned. Such tables are incomplete; in checked studies, under half of the missing clones stem from an unresolved V gene, and the remainder is unexplained. V and J calls plus clone size are reproduced from that table; the DNA served to infer D and trimming. This sample comprises 160,000 or so clones, 75% to 85% of them detected only once. The ten largest clones take up 8.1% of the sample.

Broad study findings and their caveats: Clinical and demographic metadata were provided uncurated, with the amount varying by source and participant.

The chain is made from TRBV6-5 and TRBJ2-2, and possibly TRBD2, on 5 matching bases. Input material: peripheral blood. The clonotype originates from a woman aged 55-69 years with COVID-19, enrolled during active disease. The sequenced DNA is TGTGCCAGCAGTTACCAACGGGGAACGAACACCGGGGAGCTGTTTTTT. This is translated as CASSYQRGTNTGELFF.